One and the same sample provided the 7 T cell receptor beta chains below, sequenced in a study of identifying expanded T cells in peripheral blood. The repertoire was sequenced with immunoSEQ multiplex PCR; TCRdb's copy has only in-frame clones and lacks some. The sample lists about 82,000 clones, approximately 90% seen once, with around 7% in the top ten. Sequencing was done on a sample of blood. These receptors all stem from a person between 18 and 69 years old in good health.

The chain employs TRBV7-3 and TRBJ1-1, with unresolved D. CDR3 size: 15 residues. Trimming pared 1 base from V and 1 base from J, leaving 10 bases between. Germline V gives CDR1 SGHTA, CDR2 FQGTGA. The CDR3 loop is CASSLMRLGNTEAFF. The DNA of the CDR3 is TGTGCCAGCAGCTTAATGCGACTGGGGAACACTGAAGCTTTCTTT.

The chain combines TRBV18 with TRBJ1-3; the D is unclear. The germline V and J ends were trimmed by 5 bases and 6 bases, with 11 bases remaining between them. The CDR3 has 13 amino acids. Looked up from germline, CDR1 is KGHSH and CDR2 is LQKENI. CDR3 amino acids: CASSSTTENTIYF. Written as DNA, the CDR3 is TGTGCCAGCTCATCAACAACGGAAAACACCATATATTTT.

V usage is TRBV18 and J usage is TRBJ1-1; 7 bases are a match to TRBD1. The V gene end was trimmed by 3 bases and the J gene end by 6 bases; junction bases not matched to a gene: 7. The CDR3 runs 14 residues. Germline assignment: CDR1 KGHSH and CDR2 LQKENI. The CDR3 region is CASSPPGGGSEAFF. CDR3 coding DNA: TGTGCCAGCTCACCCCCGGGAGGGGGCTCTGAAGCTTTCTTT.

The chain employs TRBV9 and TRBJ2-1; 7 nucleotides line up with TRBD2. Germline V gives CDR1 SGDLS, CDR2 YYNGEE. The CDR3 extends over 14 amino acids. Trimming removed 0 bases from V and 4 bases from J; junction bases left unmatched: 1. CDR3 nucleotides: TGTGCCAGCAGCGTAGGGCGGGGGTACAATGAGCAGTTCTTC. This translates into CASSVGRGYNEQFF.

The CDR3: CAGRRGTNEKLFF. In DNA form, the CDR3 reads TGTGCCGGGCGCAGGGGGACTAATGAAAAACTGTTTTTT. V usage is TRBV7-9 and J usage is TRBJ1-4, with 7 bases lining up with TRBD1. Germline V lookup: CDR1 SEHNR, CDR2 FQNEAQ (reference sequence). The trim removed 11 bases at V and 2 bases at J, leaving 5 bases unmatched. The CDR3 consists of 13 residues.

The rearrangement links TRBV2 to TRBJ2-3; D not certain. This CDR3 contains 14 residues. CDR1 and CDR2 from the germline V gene are SNHLY and FYNNEI. Trimming took off 6 bases at V and 1 base at J, with 11 bases between the two ends. CDR3 protein: CASRGGLGTDTQYF. CDR3 DNA: TGTGCCAGCAGGGGTGGTCTGGGCACAGATACGCAGTATTTT.

This chain joins TRBV7-7 and TRBJ2-1; D gene unclear. CDR1 is SSHAT, CDR2 FNYEAQ, per germline (reference sequence). This CDR3 has 15 residues. V lost 1 base to trimming and J lost 9 bases, with 16 bases between them. CDR3 sequence (DNA): TGTGCCAGCAGCTTAGTTATAGGGCGAATGGGTGAGCAGTTCTTC. Residues: CASSLVIGRMGEQFF.